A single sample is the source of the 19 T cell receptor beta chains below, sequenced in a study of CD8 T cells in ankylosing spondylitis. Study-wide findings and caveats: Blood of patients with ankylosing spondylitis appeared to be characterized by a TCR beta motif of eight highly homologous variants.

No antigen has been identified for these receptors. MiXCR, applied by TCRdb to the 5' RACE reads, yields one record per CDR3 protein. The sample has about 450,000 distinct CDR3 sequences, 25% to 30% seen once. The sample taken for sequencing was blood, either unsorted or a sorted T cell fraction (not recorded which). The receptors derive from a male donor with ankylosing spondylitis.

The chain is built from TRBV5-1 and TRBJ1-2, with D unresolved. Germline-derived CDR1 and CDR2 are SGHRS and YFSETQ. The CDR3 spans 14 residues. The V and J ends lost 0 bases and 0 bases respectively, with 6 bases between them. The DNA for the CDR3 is TGCGCCAGCAGCTTGGTGGTGGCTAACTATGGCTACACCTTC. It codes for CASSLVVANYGYTF. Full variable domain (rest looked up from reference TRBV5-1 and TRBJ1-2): KAGVTQTPRYLIKTRGQQVTLSCSPISGHRSVSWYQQTPGQGLQFLFEYFSETQRNKGNFPGRFSGRQFSNSRSEMNVSTLELGDSALYLCASSLVVANYGYTFGSGTRLTVV.

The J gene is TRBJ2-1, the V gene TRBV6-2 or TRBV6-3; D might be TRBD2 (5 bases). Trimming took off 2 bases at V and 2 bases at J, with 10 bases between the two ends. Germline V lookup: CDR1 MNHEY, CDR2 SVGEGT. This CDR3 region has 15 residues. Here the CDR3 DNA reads TGTGCCAGCAGTTACCCCCCGGGGACCTACAATGAGCAGTTCTTC. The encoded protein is CASSYPPGTYNEQFF.

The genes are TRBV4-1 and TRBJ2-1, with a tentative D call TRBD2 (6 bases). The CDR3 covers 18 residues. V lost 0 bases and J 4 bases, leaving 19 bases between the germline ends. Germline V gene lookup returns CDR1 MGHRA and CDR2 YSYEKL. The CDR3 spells CASSQEALVGLNYNEQFF. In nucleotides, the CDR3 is TGCGCCAGCAGCCAAGAAGCGTTAGTGGGACTCAATTACAATGAGCAGTTCTTC.

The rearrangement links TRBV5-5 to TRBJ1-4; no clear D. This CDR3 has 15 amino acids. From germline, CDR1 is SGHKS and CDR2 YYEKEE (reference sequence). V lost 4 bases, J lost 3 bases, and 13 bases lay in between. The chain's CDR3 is CASSPVVGANEKLFF. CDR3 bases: TGTGCCAGCAGCCCCGTGGTCGGAGCTAATGAAAAACTGTTTTTT.

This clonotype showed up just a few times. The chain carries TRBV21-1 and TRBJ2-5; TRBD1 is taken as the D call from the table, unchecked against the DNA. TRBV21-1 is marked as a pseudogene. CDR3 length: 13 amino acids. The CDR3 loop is CATLDRFSETQYF. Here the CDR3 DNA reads TGTGCCACCCTCGACAGGTTCAGCGAGACCCAGTACTTC.

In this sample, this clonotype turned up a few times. CDR3 DNA sequence: TGCGCCAGCAGCTTGGAAGCGGCAACCTACAATGAGCAGTTCTTC. It specifies CASSLEAATYNEQFF. V usage is TRBV5-1 and J usage is TRBJ2-1, with a tentative D call TRBD2 (5 bases). The CDR3 contains 15 residues. Germline lookup yields CDR1 SGHRS and CDR2 YFSETQ. The V gene lost 0 bases and the J gene lost 2 bases, with 9 bases spanning the gap.

The CDR3 loop reads CASGTESYNEQFF. In DNA, the CDR3 is TGTGCCAGCGGGACAGAATCCTACAATGAGCAGTTCTTC. This sequence joins TRBV7-2 and TRBJ2-1, with 7 positions matching TRBD1. The CDR3 sequence is 13 residues long. Trimming removed 8 bases from V and 1 base from J; junction bases left unmatched: 2. Germline CDR1 and CDR2: SGHTA and FQGNSA. Variable domain in full (rest from reference TRBV7-2 and TRBJ2-1): GAGVSQSPSNKVTEKGKDVELRCDPISGHTALYWYRQSLGQGLEFLIYFQGNSAPDKSGLPSDRFSAERTGGSVSTLTIQRTQQEDSAVYLCASGTESYNEQFFGPGTRLTVL.

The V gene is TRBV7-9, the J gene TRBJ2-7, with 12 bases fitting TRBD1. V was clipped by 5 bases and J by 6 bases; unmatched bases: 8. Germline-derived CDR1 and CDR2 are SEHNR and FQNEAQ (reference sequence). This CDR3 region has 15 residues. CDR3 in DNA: TGTGCCAGCAGCCCTCCGGGACAGGGGGCAATCGAGCAGTACTTC. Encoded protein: CASSPPGQGAIEQYF.

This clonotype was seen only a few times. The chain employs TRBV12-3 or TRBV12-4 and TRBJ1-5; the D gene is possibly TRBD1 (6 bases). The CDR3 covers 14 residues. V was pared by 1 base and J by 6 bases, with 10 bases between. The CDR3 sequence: CASSLVQGGQPQHF. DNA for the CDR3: TGTGCCAGCAGTTTAGTACAGGGTGGTCAGCCCCAGCATTTT.

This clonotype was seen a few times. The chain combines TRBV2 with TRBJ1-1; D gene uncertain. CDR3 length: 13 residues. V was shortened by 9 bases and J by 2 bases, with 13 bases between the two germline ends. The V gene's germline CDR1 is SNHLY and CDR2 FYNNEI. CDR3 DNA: TGTGCCAGAAGAGCGAGGCGAAACACTGAAGCTTTCTTT. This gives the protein CARRARRNTEAFF. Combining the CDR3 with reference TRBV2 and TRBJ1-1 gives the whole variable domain EPEVTQTPSHQVTQMGQEVILRCVPISNHLYFYWYRQILGQKVEFLVSFYNNEISEKSEIFDDQFSVERPDGSNFTLKIRSTKLEDSAMYFCARRARRNTEAFFGQGTRLTVV.

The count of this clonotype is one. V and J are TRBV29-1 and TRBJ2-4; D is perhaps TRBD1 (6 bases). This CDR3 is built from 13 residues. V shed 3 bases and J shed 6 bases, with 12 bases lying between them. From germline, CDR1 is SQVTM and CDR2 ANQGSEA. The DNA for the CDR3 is TGCAGCGTTGAGGACAGAGGTCTAAACATTCAGTACTTC. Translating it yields CSVEDRGLNIQYF.

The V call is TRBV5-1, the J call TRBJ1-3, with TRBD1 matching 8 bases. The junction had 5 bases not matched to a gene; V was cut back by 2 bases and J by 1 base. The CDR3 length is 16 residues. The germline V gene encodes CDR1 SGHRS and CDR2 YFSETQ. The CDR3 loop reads CASSLGDRGSGNTIYF. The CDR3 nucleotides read TGCGCCAGCAGCTTAGGCGACAGGGGTTCTGGAAACACCATATATTTT.

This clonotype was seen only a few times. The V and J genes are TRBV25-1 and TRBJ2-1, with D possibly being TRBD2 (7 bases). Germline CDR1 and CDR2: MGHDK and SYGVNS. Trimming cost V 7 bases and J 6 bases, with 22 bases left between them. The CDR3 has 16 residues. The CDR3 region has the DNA TGTGCCAGCACCGAGGCGGGGGCGCTTGGCCTCAATGAGCAGTTCTTC. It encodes CASTEAGALGLNEQFF.

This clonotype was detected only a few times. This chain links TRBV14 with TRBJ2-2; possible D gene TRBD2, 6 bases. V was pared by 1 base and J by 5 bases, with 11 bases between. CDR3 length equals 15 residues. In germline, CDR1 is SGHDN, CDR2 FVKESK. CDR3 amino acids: CASSQASSVTGELFF. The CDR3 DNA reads TGTGCCAGCAGCCAAGCCTCTAGCGTAACCGGGGAGCTGTTTTTT.

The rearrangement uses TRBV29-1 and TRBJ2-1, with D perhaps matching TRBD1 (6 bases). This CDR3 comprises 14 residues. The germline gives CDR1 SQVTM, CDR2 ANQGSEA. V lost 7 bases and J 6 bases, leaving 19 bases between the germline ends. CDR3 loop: CSAQVGGGGNEQFF. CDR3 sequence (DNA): TGCAGCGCTCAAGTAGGGGGTGGTGGCAATGAGCAGTTCTTC.

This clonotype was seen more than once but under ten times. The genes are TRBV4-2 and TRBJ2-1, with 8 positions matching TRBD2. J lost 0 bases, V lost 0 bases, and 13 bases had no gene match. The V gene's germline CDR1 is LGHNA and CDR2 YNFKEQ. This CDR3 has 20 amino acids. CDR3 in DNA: TGTGCCAGCAGCCAAGATAGAACGGGAGGGCCTTACAGCTCCTACAATGAGCAGTTCTTC. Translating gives CASSQDRTGGPYSSYNEQFF.

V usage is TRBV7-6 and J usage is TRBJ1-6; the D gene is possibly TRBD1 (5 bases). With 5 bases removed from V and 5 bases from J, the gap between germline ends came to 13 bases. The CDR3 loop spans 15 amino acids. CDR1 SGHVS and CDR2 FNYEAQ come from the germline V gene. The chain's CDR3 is CASSPGAKHNSPLHF. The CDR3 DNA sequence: TGTGCCAGCAGCCCCGGGGCAAAACATAATTCACCCCTCCACTTT.

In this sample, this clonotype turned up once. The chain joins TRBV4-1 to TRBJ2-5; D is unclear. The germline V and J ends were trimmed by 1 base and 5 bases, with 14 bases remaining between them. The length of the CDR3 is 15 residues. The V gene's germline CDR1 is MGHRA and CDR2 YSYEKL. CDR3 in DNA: TGCGCCAGCAGCCAAGGCCCCTGGCTAGGGGAGACCCAGTACTTC. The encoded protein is CASSQGPWLGETQYF.

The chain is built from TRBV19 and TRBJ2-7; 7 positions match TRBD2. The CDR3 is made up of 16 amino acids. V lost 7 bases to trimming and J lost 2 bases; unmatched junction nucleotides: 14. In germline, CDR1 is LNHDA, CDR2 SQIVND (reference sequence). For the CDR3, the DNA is TGTGCCAGTACCCTACGGGGCGGGGGACGCCCCTACGAGCAGTACTTC. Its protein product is CASTLRGGGRPYEQYF.